One sample yielded the 7 T cell receptor beta chains listed below, sequenced in a study of shared clonotypes between healthy human individuals. Terminally differentiated effector memory CD45RA+ cells were excluded from the naive CD8 cells, which were CD45RO-negative and positively selected for CCR7. The assay was immunoSEQ multiplex PCR, and TCRdb's table has in-frame clones only and misses some. Of roughly 2,000,000 clones in the sample, 93% were seen once. The sequenced sample was naive CD8+ T cells from PBMCs. The receptors stem from a young man in good health. Some clones in this sample may be carry-over from other donors' samples.

V and J are TRBV15 and TRBJ2-7, with D hard to call. The V gene lost 0 bases and the J gene lost 2 bases, with 14 bases spanning the gap. The CDR3 is made up of 16 amino acids. Looked up from germline, CDR1 is LNHNV and CDR2 is YYDKDF (reference sequence). Here the CDR3 DNA reads TGTGCCACCAGCAGAGATCCGGAATCCACCCCCTACGAGCAGTACTTC. This sequence encodes CATSRDPESTPYEQYF.

This clone was seen a single time. The chain is built from TRBV5-8 and TRBJ2-3; D is unclear. Germline V gene data show CDR1 as SGHTS and CDR2 as YDEGEE. The CDR3 loop spans 14 amino acids. Trimming removed 3 bases from V and 6 bases from J, with 14 bases in between. The CDR3 loop reads CASSSDLGRDTQYF. The CDR3 DNA sequence: TGTGCCAGCAGCTCTGACCTCGGACGGGATACGCAGTATTTT.

This chain uses TRBV7-8 with TRBJ2-1; D unresolved. CDR3 length: 14 amino acids. Per the germline V gene, CDR1 is SGHVS and CDR2 is FQNEAQ. With 1 base removed from V and 8 bases from J, the gap between germline ends came to 12 bases. CDR3: CASSLGSGGDEQFF. The CDR3 DNA reads TGTGCCAGCAGCTTAGGGTCTGGTGGGGATGAGCAGTTCTTC.

V gene TRBV7-9 combines with J gene TRBJ1-1; possibly TRBD1 for D (5 bases). Germline values: CDR1 SEHNR, CDR2 FQNEAQ (reference sequence). This CDR3 has 16 amino acids. V lost 5 bases to trimming and J lost 4 bases, with 20 bases between them. For the CDR3, the DNA is TGTGCCAGCAGCCAAACTGGGGGACTCGGGAGCACTGAAGCTTTCTTT. As protein: CASSQTGGLGSTEAFF.

Points on this clone: Different DNA sequences within this sample yield the same CDR3. The chain carries TRBV5-1 and TRBJ2-7; 7 nucleotides match TRBD2. Germline-derived CDR1 and CDR2 are SGHRS and YFSETQ. The CDR3 sequence is 13 residues long. Trimming at V came to 0 bases and at J to 6 bases, leaving 3 bases not matched to a gene. CDR3 region: CASSLGLASEQYF. The CDR3 coding sequence is TGCGCCAGCAGCTTGGGACTAGCCTCCGAGCAGTACTTC. The variable domain in full, with the rest retrieved from reference TRBV5-1 and TRBJ2-7, is KAGVTQTPRYLIKTRGQQVTLSCSPISGHRSVSWYQQTPGQGLQFLFEYFSETQRNKGNFPGRFSGRQFSNSRSEMNVSTLELGDSALYLCASSLGLASEQYFGPGTRLTVT.

V usage is TRBV19 and J usage is TRBJ1-2; no clear D. This CDR3 has 13 amino acids. The germline CDR1 and CDR2 sequences are LNHDA and SQIVND (reference sequence). Trimming stripped 3 bases from V and 2 bases from J, with 7 bases between. DNA for the CDR3: TGTGCCAGTAGTATTCGGTGGAACTATGGCTACACCTTC. Translation: CASSIRWNYGYTF. The full variable domain, completed using reference TRBV19 and TRBJ1-2, is DGGITQSPKYLFRKEGQNVTLSCEQNLNHDAMYWYRQDPGQGLRLIYYSQIVNDFQKGDIAEGYSVSREKKESFPLTVTSAQKNPTAFYLCASSIRWNYGYTFGSGTRLTVV.

V and J are TRBV28 and TRBJ1-6; no definite D call. Looked up from germline, CDR1 is MDHEN and CDR2 is SYDVKM. Between the trimmed V and J ends, which lost 1 base and 8 bases, there was a span of 6 bases. This CDR3 has 13 residues. Here the CDR3 reads CASSLLRDSPLHF. CDR3 DNA: TGTGCCAGCAGTTTATTAAGGGATTCACCCCTCCACTTT.